Described below is a single T cell receptor beta chain sequence and its context. The record originates from a study of cytomegalovirus exposure and HLA in healthy donors. Across the whole study: Tens of millions of unique TCRs, all from HLA-typed donors, were included in an early release of the data.

CDR1 ENHRY and CDR2 SYGVKD come from the germline V gene. V lost 4 bases, J lost 7 bases, and 9 bases stayed unmatched. This CDR3 contains 16 residues. 13 Jbeta primers and 60 Vbeta primers were used for the PCR. The assay was immunoSEQ multiplex PCR, and TCRdb's table has in-frame clones only and misses some. The repertoire table contains about 200,000 clones. V and J are TRBV10-3 and TRBJ2-2; 10 positions agree with TRBD2. Sequenced: PBMCs. This TCR was sampled from a man aged 30 to 39 in good health and CMV-seronegative. For the CDR3, the DNA is TGTGCCATCAGTGCTCCCAGCGGGGGGGATCACGGGGAGCTGTTTTTT. This codes for CAISAPSGGDHGELFF.